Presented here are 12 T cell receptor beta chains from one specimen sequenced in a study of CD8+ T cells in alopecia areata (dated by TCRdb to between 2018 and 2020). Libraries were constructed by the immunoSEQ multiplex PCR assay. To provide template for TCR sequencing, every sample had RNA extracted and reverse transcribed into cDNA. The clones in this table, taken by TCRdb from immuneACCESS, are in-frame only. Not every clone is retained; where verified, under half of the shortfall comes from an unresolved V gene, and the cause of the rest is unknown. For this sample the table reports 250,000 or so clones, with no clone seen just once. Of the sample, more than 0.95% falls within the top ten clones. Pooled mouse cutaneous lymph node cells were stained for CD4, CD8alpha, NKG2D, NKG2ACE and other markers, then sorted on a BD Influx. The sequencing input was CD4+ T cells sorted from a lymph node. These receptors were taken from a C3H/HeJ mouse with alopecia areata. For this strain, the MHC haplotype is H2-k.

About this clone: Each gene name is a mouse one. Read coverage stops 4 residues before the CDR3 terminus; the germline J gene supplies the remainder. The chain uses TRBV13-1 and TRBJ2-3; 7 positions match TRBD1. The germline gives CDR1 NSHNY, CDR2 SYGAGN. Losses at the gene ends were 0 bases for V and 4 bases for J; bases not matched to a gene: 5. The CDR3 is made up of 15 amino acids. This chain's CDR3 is CASSDVGQTSETLYF. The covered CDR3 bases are TGTGCCAGCAGTGATGTGGGACAGACATCAGAA.

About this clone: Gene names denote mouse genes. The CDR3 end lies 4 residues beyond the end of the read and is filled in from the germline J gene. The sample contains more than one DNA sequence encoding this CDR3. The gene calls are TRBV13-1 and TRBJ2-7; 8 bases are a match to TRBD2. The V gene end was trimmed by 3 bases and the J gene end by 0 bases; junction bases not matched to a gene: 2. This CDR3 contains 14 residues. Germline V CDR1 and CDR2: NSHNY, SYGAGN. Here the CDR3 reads CASSAGGSSYEQYF. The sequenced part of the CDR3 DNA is TGTGCCAGCAGTGCTGGGGGGAGCTCCTAT.

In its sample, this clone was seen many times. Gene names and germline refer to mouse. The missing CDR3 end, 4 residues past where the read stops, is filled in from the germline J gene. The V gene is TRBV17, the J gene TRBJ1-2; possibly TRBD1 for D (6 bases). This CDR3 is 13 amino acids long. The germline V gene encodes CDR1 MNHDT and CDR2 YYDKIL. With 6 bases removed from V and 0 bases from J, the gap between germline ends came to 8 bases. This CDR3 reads CASRDSANSDYTF. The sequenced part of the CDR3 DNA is TGTGCTAGCAGGGACAGTGCAAACTCC.

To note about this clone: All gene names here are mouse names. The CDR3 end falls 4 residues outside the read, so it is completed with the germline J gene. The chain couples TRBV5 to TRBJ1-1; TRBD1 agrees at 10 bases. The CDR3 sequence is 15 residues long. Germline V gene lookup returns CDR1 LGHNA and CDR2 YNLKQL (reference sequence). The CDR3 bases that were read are TGTGCCAGCAGCCAAGAAGCGGGACAGGGGACA. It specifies CASSQEAGQGT. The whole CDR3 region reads CASSQEAGQGTEVFF.

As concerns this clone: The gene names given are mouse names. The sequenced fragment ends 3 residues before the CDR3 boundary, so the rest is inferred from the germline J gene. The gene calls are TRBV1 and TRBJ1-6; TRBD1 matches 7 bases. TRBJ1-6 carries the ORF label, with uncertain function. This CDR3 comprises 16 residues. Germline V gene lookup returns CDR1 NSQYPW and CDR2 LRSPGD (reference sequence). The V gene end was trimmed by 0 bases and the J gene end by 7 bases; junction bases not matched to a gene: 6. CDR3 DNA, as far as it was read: TGCACCTGCAGTGCAGATCGACAGGGTCGGAATTCGCCC. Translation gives CTCSADRQGRNSP. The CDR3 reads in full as CTCSADRQGRNSPLYF.

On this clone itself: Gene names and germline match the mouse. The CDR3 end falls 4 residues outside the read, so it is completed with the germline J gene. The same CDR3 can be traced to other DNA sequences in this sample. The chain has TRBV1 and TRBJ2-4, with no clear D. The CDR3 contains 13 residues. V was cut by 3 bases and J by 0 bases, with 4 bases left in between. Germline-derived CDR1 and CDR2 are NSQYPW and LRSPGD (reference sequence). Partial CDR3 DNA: TGCACCTGCAGTGCCCAAAGTCAAAAC. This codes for CTCSAQSQN. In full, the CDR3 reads CTCSAQSQNTLYF. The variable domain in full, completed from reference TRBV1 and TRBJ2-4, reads VTLLEQNPRWRLVPRGQAVNLRCILKNSQYPWMSWYQQDLQKQLQWLFTLRSPGDKEVKSLPGADYLATRVTDTELRLQVANMSQGRTLYCTCSAQSQNTLYFGAGTRLSVL.

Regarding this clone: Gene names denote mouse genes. The covered CDR3 bases are TGTGCCAGCAGGTCCCGGGACTGGGGATAT. This encodes CASRSRDWGY. The whole CDR3 region reads CASRSRDWGYEQYF. The chain employs TRBV19 and TRBJ2-7; 10 bases are a match to TRBD2. Coverage ceases 4 residues before the CDR3 finishes, and the germline J gene fills in the end. The CDR3 consists of 14 residues. Germline CDR1 is FNHDT and CDR2 is SITEND (reference sequence).

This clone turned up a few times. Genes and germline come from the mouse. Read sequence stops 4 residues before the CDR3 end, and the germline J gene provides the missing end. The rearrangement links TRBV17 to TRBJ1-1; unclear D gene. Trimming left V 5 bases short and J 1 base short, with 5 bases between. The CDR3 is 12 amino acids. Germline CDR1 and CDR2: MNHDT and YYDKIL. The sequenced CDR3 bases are TGTGCTAGCAGTCTCAGAAACACA. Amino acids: CASSLRNT. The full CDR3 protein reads CASSLRNTEVFF.

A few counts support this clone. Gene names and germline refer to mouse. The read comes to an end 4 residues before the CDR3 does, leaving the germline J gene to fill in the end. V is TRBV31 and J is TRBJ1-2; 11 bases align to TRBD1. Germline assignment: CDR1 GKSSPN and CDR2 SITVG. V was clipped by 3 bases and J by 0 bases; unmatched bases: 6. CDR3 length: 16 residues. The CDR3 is CAWRDPGQGANSDYTF. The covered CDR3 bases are TGTGCCTGGAGGGATCCGGGACAGGGGGCAAACTCC.

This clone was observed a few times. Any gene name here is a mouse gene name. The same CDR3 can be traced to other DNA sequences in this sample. The CDR3 bases that were read are TGCACCTGCAGTGCAGGGGACAATTCCTATAATTCGCCC. It encodes CTCSAGDNSYNSP. The entire CDR3 protein is CTCSAGDNSYNSPLYF. The V call is TRBV1, the J call TRBJ1-6, with D possibly matching TRBD1 (6 bases). The CDR3 is cut off 3 residues early in the read; its end comes from the germline J gene. TRBJ1-6 is known as an ORF, though its function is uncertain. This CDR3 is 16 amino acids long. Germline V gives CDR1 NSQYPW, CDR2 LRSPGD (reference sequence). V lost 1 base to trimming and J lost 0 bases, with 7 bases between them.

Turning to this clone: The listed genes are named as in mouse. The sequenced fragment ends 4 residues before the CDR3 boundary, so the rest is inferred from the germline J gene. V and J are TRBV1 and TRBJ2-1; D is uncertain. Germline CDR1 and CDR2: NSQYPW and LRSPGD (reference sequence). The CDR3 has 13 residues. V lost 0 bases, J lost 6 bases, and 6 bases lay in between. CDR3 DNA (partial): TGCACCTGCAGTGCAGATTTGGTTGCT. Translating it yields CTCSADLVA. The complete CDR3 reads CTCSADLVAEQFF.

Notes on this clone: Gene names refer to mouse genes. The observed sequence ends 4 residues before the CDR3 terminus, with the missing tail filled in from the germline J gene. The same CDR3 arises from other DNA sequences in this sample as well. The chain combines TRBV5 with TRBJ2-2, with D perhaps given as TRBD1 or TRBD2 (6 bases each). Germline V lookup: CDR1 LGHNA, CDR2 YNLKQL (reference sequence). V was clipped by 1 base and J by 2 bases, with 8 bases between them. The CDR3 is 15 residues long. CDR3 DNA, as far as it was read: TGTGCCAGCAGCCAAGGGGGGCCGAACACCGGG. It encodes CASSQGGPNTG. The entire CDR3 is CASSQGGPNTGQLYF.